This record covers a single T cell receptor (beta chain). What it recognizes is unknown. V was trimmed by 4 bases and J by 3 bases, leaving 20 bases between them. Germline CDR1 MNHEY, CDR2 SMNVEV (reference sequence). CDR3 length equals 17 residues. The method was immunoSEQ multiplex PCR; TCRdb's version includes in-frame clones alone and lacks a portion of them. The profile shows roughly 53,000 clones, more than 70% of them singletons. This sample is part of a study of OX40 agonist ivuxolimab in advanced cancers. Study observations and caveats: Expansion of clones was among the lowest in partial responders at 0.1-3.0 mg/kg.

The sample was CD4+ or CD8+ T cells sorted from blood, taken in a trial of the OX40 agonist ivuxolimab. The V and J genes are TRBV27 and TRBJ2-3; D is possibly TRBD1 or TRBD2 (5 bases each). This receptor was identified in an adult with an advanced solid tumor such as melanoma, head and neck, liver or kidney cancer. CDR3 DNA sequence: TGTGCCAGCAGTTGGGGACGCGGGCCGTATGGGACAGATACGCAGTATTTT. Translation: CASSWGRGPYGTDTQYF.